These 23 T cell receptor beta chains were sequenced from one sample in a study of OX40 agonist ivuxolimab in advanced cancers. The protocol was immunoSEQ multiplex PCR, while the TCRdb copy is restricted to in-frame clones and leaves out a portion. Of about 69,000 clones listed, approximately 90% are singletons. The sample here was CD4+ or CD8+ T cells sorted from blood, taken in a trial of the OX40 agonist ivuxolimab. These receptor sequences come from an adult with an advanced solid tumor such as melanoma, head and neck, liver or kidney cancer.

V usage is TRBV27 and J usage is TRBJ2-1; D not certain. Germline V lookup: CDR1 MNHEY, CDR2 SMNVEV (reference sequence). Deletions cut 2 bases from V and 6 bases from J, with 11 bases between. This CDR3 has 14 amino acids. The CDR3 DNA sequence: TGTGCCAGCAGTTTAACCAATGGACGCAATGAGCAGTTCTTC. It specifies CASSLTNGRNEQFF.

The gene calls are TRBV27 and TRBJ2-7; 11 bases agree with TRBD1. Trimming cost V 3 bases and J 6 bases; bases outside gene matches: 4. This CDR3 is 14 amino acids long. Germline CDR1 is MNHEY and CDR2 is SMNVEV (reference sequence). CDR3 sequence: CASSFLDRGLEQYF. The CDR3 DNA sequence: TGTGCCAGCAGTTTTTTGGACAGGGGGCTCGAGCAGTACTTC.

This sequence joins TRBV4-3 and TRBJ2-2; D not resolved. The CDR3 is made up of 15 amino acids. CDR1 is LGHNA, CDR2 YSLEER, per germline. Trimming took 0 bases from V and 8 from J, leaving 13 bases between them. CDR3 amino acids: CASSQESFLEGELFF. The CDR3 bases are TGCGCCAGCAGCCAAGAAAGTTTCTTAGAGGGGGAGCTGTTTTTT.

This clone was observed a handful of times. The chain combines TRBV13 with TRBJ2-7; 9 nucleotides agree with TRBD1. V was clipped by 3 bases and J by 5 bases; unmatched bases: 5. CDR1 is PRHDT and CDR2 is FYEKMQ in the germline V gene (reference sequence). The CDR3 has 14 residues. Here the CDR3 reads CASSFGTGRNEQYF. The DNA of the CDR3 is TGTGCCAGCAGCTTCGGGACAGGGCGAAACGAGCAGTACTTC.

J is TRBJ2-1 and V is TRBV5-6; D unresolved. V lost 0 bases and J lost 1, with 5 bases in between. Per the germline V gene, CDR1 is SGHDT and CDR2 is YYEEEE. This CDR3 region has 14 residues. The CDR3 spells CASSLGSSYNEQFF. In DNA form, the CDR3 reads TGTGCCAGCAGCTTGGGGTCATCCTACAATGAGCAGTTCTTC.

The chain links TRBV5-1 to TRBJ1-1; unclear D gene. Germline CDR1 SGHRS, CDR2 YFSETQ. The CDR3 has 16 amino acids. V was shortened by 5 bases and J by 2 bases, with 19 bases between the two germline ends. For the CDR3, the DNA is TGCGCCAGCAGATATCGGGGAGGGAACCTCAACACTGAAGCTTTCTTT. Encoded protein: CASRYRGGNLNTEAFF.

The sample holds a few counts of this clone. This chain uses TRBV14 with TRBJ2-2, with D unclear. V was trimmed by 4 bases and J by 6 bases, leaving 12 bases between them. The CDR3 extends over 14 amino acids. The germline CDR1 and CDR2 sequences are SGHDN and FVKESK. The CDR3 nucleotides read TGTGCCAGCAGCCCGGAGATCCGCCCCGGGGAGCTGTTTTTT. It yields the protein CASSPEIRPGELFF. Full variable domain (missing parts from reference TRBV14 and TRBJ2-2): EAGVTQFPSHSVIEKGQTVTLRCDPISGHDNLYWYRRVMGKEIKFLLHFVKESKQDESGMPNNRFLAERTGGTYSTLKVQPAELEDSGVYFCASSPEIRPGELFFGEGSRLTVL.

The J gene is TRBJ1-4, the V gene TRBV6-5, with a tentative D call TRBD1 (6 bases). V lost 6 bases to trimming and J lost 5 bases, with 13 bases between them. Germline CDR1 and CDR2: MNHEY and SVGAGI. CDR3 length equals 14 residues. CDR3 nucleotides: TGTGCCAGCAGGATAGGGGGTACGAATGAAAAACTGTTTTTT. As protein: CASRIGGTNEKLFF.

This clone has only a few counts. J is TRBJ2-1 and V is TRBV7-8, with D uncertain. CDR3 size: 16 residues. Germline V gene sequence: CDR1 SGHVS, CDR2 FQNEAQ. V was trimmed by 0 bases and J by 0 bases, leaving 9 bases between them. The chain's CDR3 is CASSLARWGSYNEQFF. CDR3 nucleotides: TGTGCCAGCAGCTTAGCGCGGTGGGGCTCCTACAATGAGCAGTTCTTC.

The chain has TRBV7-2 and TRBJ1-5, with D perhaps TRBD1 (6 bases). V gave up 7 bases and J gave up 1 base, with 14 bases separating them. Germline V lookup: CDR1 SGHTA, CDR2 FQGNSA. The CDR3 has 15 residues. The CDR3 DNA is TGTGCCAGCACCAAAGGGGGGACAAGCAATCAGCCCCAGCATTTT. The encoded protein is CASTKGGTSNQPQHF.

DNA for the CDR3: TGCAGCGTTGAAACCAGTGGTAACATTCAGTACTTC. Encoded protein: CSVETSGNIQYF. This rearrangement joins TRBV29-1 to TRBJ2-4; D gene uncertain. Trimming took off 2 bases at V and 7 bases at J, with 9 bases between the two ends. CDR1 SQVTM and CDR2 ANQGSEA come from the germline V gene. The CDR3 is 12 residues long.

In its sample, this clone was seen a few times. The chain links TRBV30 to TRBJ1-1; no firm D call. The CDR3 covers 11 residues. The germline V gene encodes CDR1 GTSNPN and CDR2 SVGIG (reference sequence). The germline V and J ends were trimmed by 3 bases and 1 base, with 3 bases remaining between them. The CDR3 spells CAWRTNTEAFF. CDR3 sequence (DNA): TGTGCCTGGAGGACGAACACTGAAGCTTTCTTT.

This chain joins TRBV30 and TRBJ2-3; tentative D call: TRBD2 (6 bases). V was pared by 1 base and J by 0 bases, with 8 bases between. The CDR3 is 14 amino acids. Germline assignment: CDR1 GTSNPN and CDR2 SVGIG (reference sequence). CDR3 sequence reads: CAWSGSGSTDTQYF. DNA of the CDR3: TGTGCCTGGAGTGGTAGCGGTAGCACAGATACGCAGTATTTT.

The J gene is TRBJ1-1, the V gene TRBV18; D call uncertain. The ends were cut back, 3 bases at V and 1 base at J, with 3 bases in the middle. From germline, CDR1 is KGHSH and CDR2 LQKENI. The CDR3 has 12 amino acids. CDR3 residues: CASSPQNTEAFF. In DNA, the CDR3 is TGTGCCAGCTCACCTCAGAACACTGAAGCTTTCTTT.

The CDR3 sequence: CASSTGQQFLLTTNEKLFF. The CDR3, as DNA: TGTGCCAGTAGTACGGGACAGCAGTTCCTCTTAACAACTAATGAAAAACTGTTTTTT. J is TRBJ1-4 and V is TRBV19; 7 positions match TRBD1. Per germline, CDR1 LNHDA and CDR2 SQIVND (reference sequence). The CDR3 covers 19 residues. V shed 4 bases and J 0 bases; nucleotides not matched to a gene: 14. The full variable domain, rest sourced from reference TRBV19 and TRBJ1-4, is DGGITQSPKYLFRKEGQNVTLSCEQNLNHDAMYWYRQDPGQGLRLIYYSQIVNDFQKGDIAEGYSVSREKKESFPLTVTSAQKNPTAFYLCASSTGQQFLLTTNEKLFFGSGTQLSVL.

The chain recombines TRBV14 with TRBJ2-7, with D unresolved. The CDR3 consists of 16 residues. Germline CDR1 and CDR2: SGHDN and FVKESK. V lost 0 bases, J lost 3 bases, and 15 bases lay in between. DNA of the CDR3: TGTGCCAGCAGCCAAGATCGTATAGGGTTAAACTACGAGCAGTACTTC. This translates into CASSQDRIGLNYEQYF. Complete variable domain (other parts from reference TRBV14 and TRBJ2-7): EAGVTQFPSHSVIEKGQTVTLRCDPISGHDNLYWYRRVMGKEIKFLLHFVKESKQDESGMPNNRFLAERTGGTYSTLKVQPAELEDSGVYFCASSQDRIGLNYEQYFGPGTRLTVT.

The V call is TRBV27, the J call TRBJ1-1, with D perhaps matching TRBD1 (6 bases). CDR3 length: 13 residues. CDR1 is MNHEY and CDR2 is SMNVEV in the germline V gene (reference sequence). Trimming removed 6 bases at V and 5 bases at J, with 13 bases between. The CDR3 spells CASSRSGVTEAFF. The CDR3 DNA reads TGTGCCAGCAGCCGTTCAGGGGTTACTGAAGCTTTCTTT.

The rearrangement links TRBV4-2 to TRBJ2-7; possible D gene TRBD2, 6 bases. V was cut by 2 bases and J by 0 bases, with 20 bases left in between. CDR1 is LGHNA, CDR2 YNFKEQ, per germline. The CDR3 runs 18 residues. Here the CDR3 DNA reads TGTGCCAGCAGCCAAAGACGGTCTAGCGTACCGAGCTCCTACGAGCAGTACTTC. Its translation is CASSQRRSSVPSSYEQYF.

This clone was detected only once. The chain recombines TRBV4-1 with TRBJ2-7; possibly TRBD1 or TRBD2 for D (5 bases each). CDR1 is MGHRA and CDR2 is YSYEKL in the germline V gene. Between the trimmed V and J ends, which lost 2 bases and 2 bases, there was a span of 13 bases. The CDR3 extends over 15 amino acids. CDR3 DNA: TGCGCCAGCAGCCAACTCCTCAGGGAGACCTACGAGCAGTACTTC. Amino acid sequence: CASSQLLRETYEQYF.

This clone appeared a single time. This sequence joins TRBV5-1 and TRBJ1-2; D not certain. Germline CDR1 and CDR2: SGHRS and YFSETQ. V was trimmed by 0 bases and J by 5 bases, leaving 11 bases between them. This CDR3 comprises 14 residues. The CDR3 loop is CASSLESAPYGYTF. The CDR3 coding sequence is TGCGCCAGCAGCTTGGAGTCAGCTCCTTATGGCTACACCTTC. Variable domain in full (rest from reference TRBV5-1 and TRBJ1-2): KAGVTQTPRYLIKTRGQQVTLSCSPISGHRSVSWYQQTPGQGLQFLFEYFSETQRNKGNFPGRFSGRQFSNSRSEMNVSTLELGDSALYLCASSLESAPYGYTFGSGTRLTVV.

In DNA form, the CDR3 reads TGTGCCAGTAGCCCGACTAGCGGGGGGGCCCATGAGCAGTTCTTC. It translates to CASSPTSGGAHEQFF. The chain links TRBV19 to TRBJ2-1; 14 bases match TRBD2. CDR1 LNHDA and CDR2 SQIVND come from the germline V gene (reference sequence). The CDR3 spans 15 residues. The junction had 6 bases not matched to a gene; V was cut back by 6 bases and J by 8 bases.

The chain joins TRBV15 to TRBJ1-3; D may be TRBD1 (6 bases). This CDR3 contains 15 residues. Germline V CDR1 and CDR2: LNHNV, YYDKDF (reference sequence). V shed 7 bases and J shed 3 bases, with 16 bases lying between them. The CDR3 nucleotides are TGTGCCACCACCGCCGGGGGGGCTGTTGGAAACACCATATATTTT. Its protein is CATTAGGAVGNTIYF.

This chain's CDR3 is CASSYSRDIGQSPLHF. CDR3 in DNA: TGTGCCAGCAGTTACTCGAGGGACATCGGACAATCACCCCTCCACTTT. The chain is built from TRBV6-5 and TRBJ1-6; the D gene is possibly TRBD1 (6 bases). Trimming shortened V by 0 bases and J by 10 bases, and 16 bases separated the two germline ends. The germline CDR1 and CDR2 sequences are MNHEY and SVGAGI. The CDR3 contains 16 residues.